This T cell receptor (beta chain) was sequenced for a study of T cell responses to AZD1222 COVID-19 vaccine (dated by TCRdb to the early 2020s). Context from the whole study: A total of over 230 trial participants underwent TCR sequencing, of whom some 210 received two doses of AZD1222 and about 25 received two doses of the MenACWY control vaccine. Trial participants were enrolled by age into 18-55, 56-69 and 70-plus year subgroups, with roughly 150, 30 and 60 TCR-sequenced participants respectively. Results the study describes overall, beyond this receptor: Conclusions about previously exposed vaccinees are limited because only six or seven AZD1222 recipients were SARS-CoV-2 seropositive at baseline. After two AZD1222 doses, both the breadth and the depth of spike-specific TCRs were significantly higher than at day 0 and than in MenACWY recipients. No day 14 peak-response samples were available, so repertoires were characterized only after the peak T cell response. The 56-69-year group was small, and its depth increase did not reach significance, likely because of low power. CD4 TCRs associated with the vaccine covered the entire spike protein, and the dominant responses were in regions 160-218 and 743-854. Nearly half of unique spike-specific TCRs reportedly recognized epitopes outside regions mutated in the B.1.351 and B.1.1.7 variants. Participants were mostly white British and included more females than males, and it was suggested by the authors that clonal diversity may have been underestimated.

About this clone itself: No antigen is known for it. Per-base quality was not reported, and no clone a single base away is much larger than it.

The CDR3 regions of human TCRbeta chains were subjected to immunosequencing. From the authors' description of their analysis: Repertoire TCRs were checked for matches against a reference library of SARS-CoV-2-specific TCRs that had been generated using the MIRA antigen-specificity platform. Breadth was defined as the fraction of unique TCRs that were SARS-CoV-2-associated, and depth was defined as the fraction of total T cells that were SARS-CoV-2-associated. Each spike-specific TCR was assigned to its reactive spike region and to a CD4 or CD8 class using the MIRA data. Log10-transformed breadth and depth values were compared by one-way ANOVA with Sidak's multiple comparisons tests. The table comes from immuneACCESS by way of TCRdb, which keeps in-frame sequences with V and J called. Part of the clones is missing from these tables; in studies checked, under half for an unresolved V gene and the rest for unknown reasons. V, J and clone size are taken as reported in that table, and D and trimming were inferred from the DNA itself. For this sample there are about 150,000 clones; about 90% appear just once. Roughly 5% of the sample is held by the ten biggest clonotypes.

This sample's time point label indicates: baseline before first vaccination. Interpreted using the paper, the treatment or condition label stands for: meningococcal conjugate vaccine given as trial control. Vaccinee samples came from UK trials COV001 and COV002, including a single-blind randomized controlled phase 2/3 trial of AZD1222 (ChAdOx1 nCoV-19) in healthy adults. Trial participant PBMC samples were collected at day 0 and day 28 after the second dose for TCRbeta chain sequencing. Unmatched junction bases come to 4, with V trimmed by 0 bases and J by 8 bases. CDR1 is given as KGHDR and CDR2 as SFDVKD, both from the germline V gene. Taken from cysteine to phenylalanine, the CDR3 has 14 residues. The kept DNA is CDR3 alone, 42 bases in frame from the first base.

The clonotype comes from an adult in good health. In this chain, TRBV24-1 is recombined with TRBJ1-2; the central 8 bases match TRBD1. The source was peripheral blood, collected on day 0 of MenACWY control vaccination. The DNA sequence reads TGTGCCACCAGTGATTTGCGCAGGGGGCCGGGCTACACCTTC. Protein translation: CATSDLRRGPGYTF.